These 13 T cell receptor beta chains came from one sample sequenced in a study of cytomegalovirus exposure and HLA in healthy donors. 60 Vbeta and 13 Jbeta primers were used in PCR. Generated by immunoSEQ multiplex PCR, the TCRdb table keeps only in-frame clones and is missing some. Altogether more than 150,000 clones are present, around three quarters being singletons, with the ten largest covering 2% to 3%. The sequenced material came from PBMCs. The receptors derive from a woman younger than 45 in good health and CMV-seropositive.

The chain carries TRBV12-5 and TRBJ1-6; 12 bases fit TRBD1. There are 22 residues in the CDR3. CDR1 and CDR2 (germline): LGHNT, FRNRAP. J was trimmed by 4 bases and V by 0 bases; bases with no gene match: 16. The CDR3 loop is CASGLVQTIVGQGARYNSPLHF. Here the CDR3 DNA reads TGTGCTAGTGGTTTGGTACAAACGATCGTGGGACAGGGGGCCCGATATAATTCACCCCTCCACTTT.

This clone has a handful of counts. DNA of the CDR3: TGCGCCAGCAGCTTAGACAGGTCTATAGAAAAACTGTTTTTT. Amino acids: CASSLDRSIEKLFF. The chain employs TRBV5-1 and TRBJ1-4, with TRBD1 as a possible D gene (6 bases). Germline CDR1 SGHRS, CDR2 YFSETQ. The CDR3 consists of 14 residues. Trimming stripped 2 bases from V and 8 bases from J, with 13 bases between.

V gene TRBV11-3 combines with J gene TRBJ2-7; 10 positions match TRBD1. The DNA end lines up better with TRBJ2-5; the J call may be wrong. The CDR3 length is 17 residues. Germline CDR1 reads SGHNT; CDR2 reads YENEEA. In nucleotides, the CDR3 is TGTGCCAGCAGCTTAGCGGGCGGGACAGGGGAACAAGAGACCCAGTACTTC. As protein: CASSLAGGTGEQETQYF.

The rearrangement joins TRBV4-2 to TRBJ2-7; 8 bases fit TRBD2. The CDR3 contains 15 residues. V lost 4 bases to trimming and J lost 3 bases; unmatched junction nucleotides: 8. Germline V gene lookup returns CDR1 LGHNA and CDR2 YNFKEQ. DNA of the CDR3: TGTGCCAGCAGCCCCCAGCGGGGGCGATACTACGAGCAGTACTTC. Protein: CASSPQRGRYYEQYF.

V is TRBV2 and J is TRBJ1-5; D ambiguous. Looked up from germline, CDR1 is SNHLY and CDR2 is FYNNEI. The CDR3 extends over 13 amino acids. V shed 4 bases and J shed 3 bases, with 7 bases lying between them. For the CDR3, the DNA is TGTGCCAGCAGTGCACAGATCAATCAGCCCCAGCATTTT. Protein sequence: CASSAQINQPQHF.

DNA of the CDR3: TGTGCCAGCAGCTTGTTAACTAGCGGGGGGGCGTATGAGCAGTTCTTC. Translating gives CASSLLTSGGAYEQFF. V and J are TRBV5-6 and TRBJ2-1; TRBD2 agrees at 13 bases. CDR1 is SGHDT, CDR2 YYEEEE, per germline. V was pared by 1 base and J by 8 bases, with 6 bases of the junction left unmatched. This CDR3 has 16 residues.

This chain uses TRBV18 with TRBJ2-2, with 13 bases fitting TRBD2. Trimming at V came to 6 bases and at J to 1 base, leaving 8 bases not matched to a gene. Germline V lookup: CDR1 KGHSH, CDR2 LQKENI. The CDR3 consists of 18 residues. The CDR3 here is CASSRRTSGGVNTGELFF. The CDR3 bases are TGTGCCAGCTCCCGCCGGACTAGCGGGGGAGTGAACACCGGGGAGCTGTTTTTT.

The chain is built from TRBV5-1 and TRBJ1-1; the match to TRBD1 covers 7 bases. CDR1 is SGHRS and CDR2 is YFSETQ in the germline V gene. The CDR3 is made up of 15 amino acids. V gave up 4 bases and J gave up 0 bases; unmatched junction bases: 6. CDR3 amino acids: CASSARDSMNTEAFF. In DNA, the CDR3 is TGCGCCAGCAGCGCGCGGGACAGCATGAACACTGAAGCTTTCTTT.

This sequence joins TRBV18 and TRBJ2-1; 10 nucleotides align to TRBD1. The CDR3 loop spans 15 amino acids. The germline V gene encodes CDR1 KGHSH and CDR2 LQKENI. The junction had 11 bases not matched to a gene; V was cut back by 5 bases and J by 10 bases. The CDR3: CASSSGTGARGEQFF. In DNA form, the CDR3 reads TGTGCCAGCTCATCCGGGACAGGGGCCCGGGGGGAGCAGTTCTTC.

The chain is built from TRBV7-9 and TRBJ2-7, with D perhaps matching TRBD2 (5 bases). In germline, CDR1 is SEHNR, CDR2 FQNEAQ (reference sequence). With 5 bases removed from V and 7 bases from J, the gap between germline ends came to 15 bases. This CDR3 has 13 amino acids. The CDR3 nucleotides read TGTGCCAGCAGCCTCATTCTGGGCGGGGAGCAGTACTTC. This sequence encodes CASSLILGGEQYF.

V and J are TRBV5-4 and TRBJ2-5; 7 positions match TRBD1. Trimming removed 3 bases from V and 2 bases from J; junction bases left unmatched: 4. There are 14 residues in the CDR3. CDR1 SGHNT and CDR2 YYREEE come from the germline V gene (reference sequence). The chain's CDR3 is CASSSDRAQETQYF. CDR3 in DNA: TGTGCCAGCAGCTCCGACAGGGCTCAAGAGACCCAGTACTTC.

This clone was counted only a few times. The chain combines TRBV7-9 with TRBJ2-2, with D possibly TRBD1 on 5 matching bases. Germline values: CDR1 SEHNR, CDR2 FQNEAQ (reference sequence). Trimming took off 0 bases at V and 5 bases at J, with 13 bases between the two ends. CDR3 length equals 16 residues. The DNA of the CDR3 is TGTGCCAGCAGCTTAGCGGTGGGCAGGGCGACCGGGGAGCTGTTTTTT. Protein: CASSLAVGRATGELFF.

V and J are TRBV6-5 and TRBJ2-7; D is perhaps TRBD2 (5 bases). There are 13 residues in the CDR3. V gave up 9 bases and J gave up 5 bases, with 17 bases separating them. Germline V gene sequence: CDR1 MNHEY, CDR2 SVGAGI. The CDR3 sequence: CASGRGRWHEQYF. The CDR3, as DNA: TGTGCCAGTGGTCGGGGTCGGTGGCACGAGCAGTACTTC.